This TCR beta chain was profiled in a study of blood T cell repertoires in COVID-19. V was trimmed by 4 bases and J by 8 bases, leaving 11 bases between them. The CDR3 totals 13 residues. Assay: immunoSEQ multiplex PCR; the TCRdb copy retains only in-frame clones and omits some. The sample holds 55,000 to 80,000 clones, roughly 80% seen once. Source material: peripheral blood. The V and J genes are TRBV12-3 or TRBV12-4 and TRBJ2-2; D not resolved. The clonotype originates from a human donor in a cohort sampled during active COVID-19. For the CDR3, the DNA is TGTGCCAGCAGTTCGTCTCTCGGGGGGGAGCTGTTTTTT. Translation: CASSSSLGGELFF.